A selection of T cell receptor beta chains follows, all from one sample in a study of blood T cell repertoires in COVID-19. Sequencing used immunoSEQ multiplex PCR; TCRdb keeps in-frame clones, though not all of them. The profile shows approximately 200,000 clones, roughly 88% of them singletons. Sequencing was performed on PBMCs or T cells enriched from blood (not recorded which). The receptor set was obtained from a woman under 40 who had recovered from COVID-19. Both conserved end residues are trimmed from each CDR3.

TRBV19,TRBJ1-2,ASSMYGQGPTGGYT
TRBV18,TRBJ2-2,ASSPPLLAGNTGELF
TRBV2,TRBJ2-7,ASSEGGSFYEQY
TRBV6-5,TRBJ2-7,ASQGRDRSYEQY
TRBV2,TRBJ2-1,ASRHTGYNEQF
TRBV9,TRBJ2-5,ASSVRGDRSLETQY
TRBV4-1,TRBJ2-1,ASGPESYNEQF
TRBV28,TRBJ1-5,ASKIWGQGDQPQH
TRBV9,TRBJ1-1,ASSVADRGAEAF
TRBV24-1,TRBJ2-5,ATSDATGFQETQY
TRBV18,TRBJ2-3,ASSPGGSTDTQY
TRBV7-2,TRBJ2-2,ASSDQGLAGDTGELF
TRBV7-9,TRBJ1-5,ASSLGTVGQPQH
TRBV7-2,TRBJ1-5,ASSSDRDQPQH
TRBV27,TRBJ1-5,ASSLGQTIQPQH
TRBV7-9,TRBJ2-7,ASSYGGYEQY
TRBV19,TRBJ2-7,ASSMSELGSYEQY
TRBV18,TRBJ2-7,ASSPGQYYEQY
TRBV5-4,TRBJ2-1,ASSFFRQVGPSYNEQF
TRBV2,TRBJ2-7,ASSDGGTSYEQY
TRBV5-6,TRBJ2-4,ASSLDGGAKNIQY
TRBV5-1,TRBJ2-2,ASSGHRDTGELF
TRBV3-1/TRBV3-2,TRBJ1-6,ASSQFSDRADSPLH
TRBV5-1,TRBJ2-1,ASSSDGTAYNEQF
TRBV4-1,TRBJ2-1,ASSQVTGGLGNEQF
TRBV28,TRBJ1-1,ASNSFGGYTEAF
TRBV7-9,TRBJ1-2,ASSQGDTTNYGYT
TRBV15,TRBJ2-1,ATSRDATGTYNEQF
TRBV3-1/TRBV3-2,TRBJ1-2,ASSQDGTKGRAGYT
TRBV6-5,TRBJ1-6,ASRPGSYNSPLH
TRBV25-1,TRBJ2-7,ASSEYLAEQY
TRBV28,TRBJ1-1,ASVRQGRVDTEAF
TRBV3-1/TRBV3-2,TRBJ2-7,ASSQGLPREVSYEQY
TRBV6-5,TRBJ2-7,ASSRRLAGTYEQY
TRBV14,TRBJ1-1,ASSQGGGLRAF
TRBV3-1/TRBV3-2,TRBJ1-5,ASSQDRDQPQH
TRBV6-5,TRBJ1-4,ASIPSTGQREKLF
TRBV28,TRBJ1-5,ASSPLQGTQPQH
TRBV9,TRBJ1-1,ASSAEGRMNTEAF
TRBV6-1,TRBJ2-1,ASSETGTGTYNEQF
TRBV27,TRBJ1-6,ASSSSGTSNSPLH
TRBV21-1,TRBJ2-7,ATPKGGSGSRIGPYEQY
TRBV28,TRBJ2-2,ASSEHATRDRGTGELF
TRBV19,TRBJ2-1,ASSIDWRTAYNEQF
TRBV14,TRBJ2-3,ASSHGDTQY
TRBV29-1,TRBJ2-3,SVRLTGLAGSDTQY
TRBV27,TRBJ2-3,ASRALEAYTDTQY
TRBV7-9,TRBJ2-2,ASSLAGTRWNTGELF
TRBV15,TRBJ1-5,ATSSSRRTGGYQPQH
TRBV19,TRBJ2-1,ASSQGIRANEQF
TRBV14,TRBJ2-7,ASSLLSSYEQY
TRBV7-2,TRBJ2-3,ASSFDRLASD
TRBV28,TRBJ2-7,ASSYSGVPPYEQY